The 3 T cell receptor beta chains below come from one sample, sequenced in a study of T cell changes during pregnancy in multiple sclerosis. Assay used: immunoSEQ multiplex PCR; TCRdb lists only in-frame clones, some missing. Altogether about 73,000 clones are present, approximately 92% being singletons, with the ten largest covering less than 3.5%. Sequences were derived from peripheral blood, sampled in the third trimester of pregnancy. The receptors were gathered from a female donor in good health, enrolled as a control in a pregnancy study.

J is TRBJ1-1 and V is TRBV5-1; D is perhaps TRBD1 (5 bases). The V and J ends lost 0 bases and 1 base respectively, with 10 bases between them. CDR3 length: 15 residues. Per germline, CDR1 SGHRS and CDR2 YFSETQ. This chain's CDR3 is CASSLGLGPNTEAFF. The CDR3 DNA is TGCGCCAGCAGCTTGGGGTTGGGGCCGAACACTGAAGCTTTCTTT.

The CDR3 sequence: CASSPRRGSYNSPLHF. CDR3 DNA: TGTGCCAGCAGTCCCCGACGGGGGTCCTATAATTCACCCCTCCACTTT. The chain couples TRBV27 to TRBJ1-6; weak D call: TRBD1 (5 bases). Germline CDR1 is MNHEY and CDR2 is SMNVEV (reference sequence). CDR3 length: 16 residues. Trimming cost V 5 bases and J 1 base, with 12 bases left between them.

J is TRBJ2-1 and V is TRBV19, with TRBD1 matching over 7 bases. With V trimmed by 4 bases and J by 8 bases, 2 bases remained unmatched. This CDR3 region has 12 residues. CDR1 LNHDA and CDR2 SQIVND come from the germline V gene (reference sequence). The CDR3 DNA reads as TGTGCCAGTAGTAACAGGGGCTATGAGCAGTTCTTC. This sequence encodes CASSNRGYEQFF.